This T cell receptor beta chain emerged from a study of T cell repertoires in cytomegalovirus infection. Overall study context: It can be stated that public TCR beta signatures indicated CMV infection as well as a matching HLA type. Findings and limits, study-wide: Carriage of CMV together with the relevant HLA was identifiable through cumulative public TCR beta family frequency.

Notes on this clonotype: As yet, its antigen is unknown.

Germline CDR1 and CDR2: SQVTM and ANQGSEA. Trimming removed 1 base from V and 4 bases from J, with 16 bases in between. This CDR3 is 15 amino acids long. Using its own MiXCR run on the reads, TCRdb lists one record per CDR3 protein. The sample has some 250,000 distinct CDR3 sequences; approximately 9.2% are singletons. The chain has TRBV29-1 and TRBJ1-1; D remains unclear. The source of this sequence is a human donor in good health (CMV status not recorded). Some clones in this sample may be carry-over from other donors' samples. Sequenced sample: PBMCs. CDR3 DNA: TGCAGCGTTGAAGTAGTGAAAGGTCGGAGCACTGAAGCTTTCTTT. This sequence encodes CSVEVVKGRSTEAFF.